The 20 T cell receptor beta chains below come from one sample, sequenced in a study of cytomegalovirus exposure and HLA in healthy donors. 13 Jbeta primers and 60 Vbeta primers were used for the PCR. Measured with immunoSEQ multiplex PCR; TCRdb has only the in-frame clones, and not every one. Of more than 80,000 clones in the sample, 70% to 85% are singletons; the top ten hold roughly 0.79%. The source material was PBMCs. The source is a boy aged 5-17 years in good health and CMV-seronegative.

The chain employs TRBV7-8 and TRBJ2-4, with 7 bases identical to TRBD1. CDR1 and CDR2 from the germline V gene are SGHVS and FQNEAQ. The J segment lost 4 bases and the V segment lost 5 bases, leaving 11 bases of the junction unmatched. This CDR3 comprises 16 residues. CDR3 sequence: CASSPNTRDRKNIQYF. The DNA of the CDR3 is TGTGCCAGCAGCCCCAACACCCGGGACAGAAAAAACATTCAGTACTTC.

Only a few counts were recorded for this clone. CDR3 DNA sequence: TGCAGCGTTACCCGACAGTATACCACAGATACGCAGTATTTT. This sequence encodes CSVTRQYTTDTQYF. V is TRBV29-1 and J is TRBJ2-3; D possibly corresponds to TRBD1 (5 bases). This CDR3 is built from 14 residues. V was clipped by 5 bases and J by 2 bases, with 14 bases between them. Germline V gives CDR1 SQVTM, CDR2 ANQGSEA.

The V gene is TRBV28, the J gene TRBJ1-1; no clear D gene. The germline V and J ends were trimmed by 5 bases and 6 bases, with 13 bases remaining between them. Germline CDR1 reads MDHEN; CDR2 reads SYDVKM. The CDR3 length is 13 residues. CDR3 nucleotide sequence: TGTGCCAGCAGTCTCGGAGGGAGAGCTGAAGCTTTCTTT. Translating gives CASSLGGRAEAFF.

A note on this clone: One end of the junction fails to match germline, which may point to a read error. This chain connects TRBV2 to TRBJ2-5, with no clear D. Germline CDR1 is SNHLY and CDR2 is FYNNEI. The CDR3 contains 12 residues. CDR3 sequence reads: CASSFTVEAQYF. The CDR3 DNA reads as TGTGCCAGCAGTTTTACGGTAGAGGCCCAGTACTTC.

The chain is built from TRBV20-1 and TRBJ2-7; D gene uncertain. Trimming removed 1 base at V and 9 bases at J, with 7 bases between. CDR3 length: 10 amino acids. Germline CDR1 reads DFQATT; CDR2 reads SNEGSKA (reference sequence). CDR3 coding DNA: TGCAGTGCTAGAGGGCCTGGGCAGTACTTC. Encoded protein: CSARGPGQYF.

This chain uses TRBV28 with TRBJ2-1, with 11 bases that match TRBD2. CDR1 is MDHEN, CDR2 SYDVKM, per germline. J gave up 0 bases and V 7 bases, and 14 bases lay outside the gene matches. The length of the CDR3 is 19 residues. The CDR3 nucleotides read TGTGCCAGCACCTTAGGACTCGGACTAGCGGGCTCCTCCTACAATGAGCAGTTCTTC. Protein: CASTLGLGLAGSSYNEQFF.

J is TRBJ1-1 and V is TRBV2, with D unclear. CDR3 length: 11 amino acids. The germline V and J ends were trimmed by 5 bases and 11 bases, with 12 bases remaining between them. Germline-derived CDR1 and CDR2 are SNHLY and FYNNEI. The CDR3 spells CASSLAPWAFF. DNA for the CDR3: TGTGCCAGCAGTTTGGCCCCGTGGGCTTTCTTT.

This clone was recorded a few times. The chain recombines TRBV5-4 with TRBJ1-4; the D gene is possibly TRBD1 (6 bases). The CDR3 extends over 13 amino acids. In germline, CDR1 is SGHNT, CDR2 YYREEE (reference sequence). V was trimmed by 0 bases and J by 10 bases, leaving 10 bases between them. The CDR3 loop reads CASSLGGQGKLFF. The CDR3 coding sequence is TGTGCCAGCAGCTTGGGGGGGCAGGGAAAACTGTTTTTT.

The chain employs TRBV28 and TRBJ1-1; no clear D. The CDR3 runs to 13 residues. V was shortened by 6 bases and J by 6 bases, with 14 bases between the two germline ends. Looked up from germline, CDR1 is MDHEN and CDR2 is SYDVKM. CDR3 in amino acids: CASSRGGRAEAFF. CDR3 sequence (DNA): TGTGCCAGCAGCCGAGGCGGGAGGGCTGAAGCTTTCTTT. Drawing the rest from reference TRBV28 and TRBJ1-1, the complete variable domain is DVKVTQSSRYLVKRTGEKVFLECVQDMDHENMFWYRQDPGLGLRLIYFSYDVKMKEKGDIPEGYSVSREKKERFSLILESASTNQTSMYLCASSRGGRAEAFFGQGTRLTVV.

The V gene is TRBV2, the J gene TRBJ2-5; 10 bases are shared with TRBD1. Trimming took 8 bases from V and 6 from J; bases not matched to a gene: 21. There are 18 residues in the CDR3. The germline V gene has CDR1 SNHLY and CDR2 FYNNEI. Here the CDR3 reads CASLLTGTGVRGVKTQYF. In nucleotides, the CDR3 is TGTGCCAGCCTTCTGACCGGGACAGGGGTTCGGGGCGTAAAGACCCAGTACTTC.

CDR3: CARRTQETQYF. Written as DNA, the CDR3 is TGTGCCAGGAGGACACAAGAGACCCAGTACTTC. This chain uses TRBV2 with TRBJ2-5; possibly TRBD1 for D (5 bases). CDR1 is SNHLY and CDR2 is FYNNEI in the germline V gene. The CDR3 consists of 11 residues. Trimming took 9 bases from V and 2 from J, leaving 7 bases between them.

The chain has TRBV30 and TRBJ1-2, with 8 nucleotides matching TRBD1. Unmatched junction bases numbered 9, after V lost 8 bases and J lost 4 bases. Per the germline V gene, CDR1 is GTSNPN and CDR2 is SVGIG (reference sequence). The length of the CDR3 is 13 residues. In DNA, the CDR3 is TGTGCCCTTTGGACAGGGCCCTCCTATGGCTACACCTTC. Translating gives CALWTGPSYGYTF.

J is TRBJ1-6 and V is TRBV30; D is unresolved. Between the trimmed V and J ends, which lost 0 bases and 3 bases, there was a span of 15 bases. The CDR3 consists of 17 residues. Germline CDR1 and CDR2: GTSNPN and SVGIG (reference sequence). Written as DNA, the CDR3 is TGTGCCTGGAGTGTACCCCCGGAACTATACTATAATTCACCCCTCCACTTT. Translation gives CAWSVPPELYYNSPLHF.

V usage is TRBV28 and J usage is TRBJ1-1; tentatively, D is TRBD1 (5 bases). There are 16 residues in the CDR3. CDR1 MDHEN and CDR2 SYDVKM come from the germline V gene. With 2 bases removed from V and 3 bases from J, the gap between germline ends came to 16 bases. DNA of the CDR3: TGTGCCAGCAGTTTAGGGGGGTGGGCGGCGGACACTGAAGCTTTCTTT. This sequence encodes CASSLGGWAADTEAFF. Variable domain in full (rest from reference TRBV28 and TRBJ1-1): DVKVTQSSRYLVKRTGEKVFLECVQDMDHENMFWYRQDPGLGLRLIYFSYDVKMKEKGDIPEGYSVSREKKERFSLILESASTNQTSMYLCASSLGGWAADTEAFFGQGTRLTVV.

The J gene is TRBJ2-2, the V gene TRBV4-1, with 9 bases matching TRBD1. Germline trimming cut 4 bases from V and 3 bases from J; bases unmatched to any gene: 6. Germline CDR1 is MGHRA and CDR2 is YSYEKL. There are 16 residues in the CDR3. CDR3 loop: CASSRSGQGYTGELFF. CDR3 nucleotides: TGCGCCAGCAGCCGCTCGGGACAGGGCTACACCGGGGAGCTGTTTTTT.

This clone occurred many times. This chain uses TRBV5-1 with TRBJ2-1; TRBD2 matches at 9 bases. The CDR3 loop spans 15 amino acids. Germline V CDR1 and CDR2: SGHRS, YFSETQ. Unmatched junction bases numbered 3, after V lost 4 bases and J lost 1 base. The CDR3 coding sequence is TGCGCCAGCAGCCAGGCGGGGGGGTCCTACAATGAGCAGTTCTTC. This codes for CASSQAGGSYNEQFF. Combining the CDR3 with reference TRBV5-1 and TRBJ2-1 gives the whole variable domain KAGVTQTPRYLIKTRGQQVTLSCSPISGHRSVSWYQQTPGQGLQFLFEYFSETQRNKGNFPGRFSGRQFSNSRSEMNVSTLELGDSALYLCASSQAGGSYNEQFFGPGTRLTVL.

The chain recombines TRBV7-9 with TRBJ2-5, with D hard to call. The V end was cut by 5 bases, the J end by 3 bases, with 16 bases between. The CDR3 runs to 15 residues. The germline V gene encodes CDR1 SEHNR and CDR2 FQNEAQ (reference sequence). CDR3 DNA sequence: TGTGCCAGCAGCCTTCACCAAGCCGGTGAAGAGACCCAGTACTTC. It specifies CASSLHQAGEETQYF. Together with reference TRBV7-9 and TRBJ2-5, the CDR3 gives the full variable domain: DTGVSQNPRHKITKRGQNVTFRCDPISEHNRLYWYRQTLGQGPEFLTYFQNEAQLEKSRLLSDRFSAERPKGSFSTLEIQRTEQGDSAMYLCASSLHQAGEETQYFGPGTRLLVL.

V and J are TRBV2 and TRBJ2-6; possibly TRBD1 for D (5 bases). Germline assignment: CDR1 SNHLY and CDR2 FYNNEI. Trimming stripped 8 bases from V and 0 bases from J, with 8 bases between. This CDR3 comprises 14 residues. The CDR3 spells CASRQHSGANVLTF. CDR3 nucleotides: TGTGCCAGCCGACAGCACTCTGGGGCCAACGTCCTGACTTTC.

The chain uses TRBV6-5 and TRBJ1-5; no clear D. Trimming stripped 10 bases from V and 2 bases from J, with 15 bases between. The CDR3 is 14 residues long. Germline CDR1 and CDR2: MNHEY and SVGAGI. CDR3 DNA: TGTGCCACCAGGCGGGGAGATGGCAATCAGCCCCAGCATTTT. Translated: CATRRGDGNQPQHF.

To note about this clone: Distinct nucleotide sequences in the sample also encode this CDR3. V usage is TRBV5-1 and J usage is TRBJ1-4; 10 positions agree with TRBD1. The CDR3 extends over 14 amino acids. Germline-derived CDR1 and CDR2 are SGHRS and YFSETQ. With 0 bases clipped from V and 7 bases from J, the junction kept 0 bases outside the gene matches. The CDR3 DNA reads as TGCGCCAGCAGCTTGGGGACAGGGGGTGAAAAACTGTTTTTT. This encodes CASSLGTGGEKLFF.